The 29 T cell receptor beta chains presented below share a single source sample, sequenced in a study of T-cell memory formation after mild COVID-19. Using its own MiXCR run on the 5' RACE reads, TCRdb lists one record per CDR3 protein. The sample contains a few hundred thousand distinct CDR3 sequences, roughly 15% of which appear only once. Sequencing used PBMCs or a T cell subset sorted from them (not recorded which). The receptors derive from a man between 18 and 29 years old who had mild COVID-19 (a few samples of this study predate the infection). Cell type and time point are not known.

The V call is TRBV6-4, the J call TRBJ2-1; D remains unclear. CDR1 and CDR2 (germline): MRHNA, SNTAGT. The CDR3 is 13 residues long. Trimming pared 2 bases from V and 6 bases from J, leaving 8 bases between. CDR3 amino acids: CASSDPLGNEQFF. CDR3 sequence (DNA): TGTGCCAGCAGTGACCCCCTGGGCAATGAGCAGTTCTTC.

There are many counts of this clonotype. As DNA, the CDR3 is TGTGCCAGCAGCTTGGTAGGGTATGGCTACACCTTC. Residues: CASSLVGYGYTF. The V gene is TRBV5-5, the J gene TRBJ1-2; the D is unclear. The CDR3 has 12 amino acids. Trimming removed 0 bases at V and 5 bases at J, with 5 bases between. Germline CDR1 SGHKS, CDR2 YYEKEE (reference sequence).

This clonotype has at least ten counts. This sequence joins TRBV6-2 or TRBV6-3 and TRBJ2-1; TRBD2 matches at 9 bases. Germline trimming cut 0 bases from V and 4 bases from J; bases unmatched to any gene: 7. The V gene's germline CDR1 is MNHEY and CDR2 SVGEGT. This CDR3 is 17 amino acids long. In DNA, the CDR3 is TGTGCCAGCAGTTACTCGGCCCCTAGCGGGGTATACAATGAGCAGTTCTTC. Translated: CASSYSAPSGVYNEQFF.

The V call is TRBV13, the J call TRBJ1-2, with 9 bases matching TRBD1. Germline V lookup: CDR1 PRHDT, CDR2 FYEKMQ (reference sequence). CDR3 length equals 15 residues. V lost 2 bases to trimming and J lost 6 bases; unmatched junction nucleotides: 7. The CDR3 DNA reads TGTGCCAGCAGCTTAAGGGGACAGGGTCAGGATGGCTACACCTTC. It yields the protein CASSLRGQGQDGYTF.

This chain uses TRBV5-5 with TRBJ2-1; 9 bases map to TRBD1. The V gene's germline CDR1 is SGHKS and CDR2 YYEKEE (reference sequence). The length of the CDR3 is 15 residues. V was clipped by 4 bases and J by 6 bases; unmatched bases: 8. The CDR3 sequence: CASSGGQGFSNEQFF. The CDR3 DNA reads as TGTGCCAGCAGCGGGGGACAGGGATTTTCCAATGAGCAGTTCTTC.

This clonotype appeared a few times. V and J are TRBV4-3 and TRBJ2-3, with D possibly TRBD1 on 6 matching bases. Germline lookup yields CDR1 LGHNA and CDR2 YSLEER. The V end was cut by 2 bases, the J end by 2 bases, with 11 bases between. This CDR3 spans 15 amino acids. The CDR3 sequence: CASSQQQGVTDTQYF. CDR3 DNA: TGCGCCAGCAGCCAACAACAGGGAGTCACAGATACGCAGTATTTT.

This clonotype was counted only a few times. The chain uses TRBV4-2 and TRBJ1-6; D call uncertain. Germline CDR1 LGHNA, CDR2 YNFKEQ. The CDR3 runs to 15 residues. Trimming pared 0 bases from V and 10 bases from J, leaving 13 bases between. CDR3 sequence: CASSQETGNPSPLHF. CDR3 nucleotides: TGTGCCAGCAGCCAAGAAACCGGGAACCCATCACCCCTCCACTTT.

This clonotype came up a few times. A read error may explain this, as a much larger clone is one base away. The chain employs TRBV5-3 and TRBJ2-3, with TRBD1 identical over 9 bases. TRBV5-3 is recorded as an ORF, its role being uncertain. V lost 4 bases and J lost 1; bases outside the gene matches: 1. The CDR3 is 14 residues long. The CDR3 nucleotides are TGTGCCAGAAGCCGGGACAGGGGCACAGATACGCAGTATTTT. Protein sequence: CARSRDRGTDTQYF.

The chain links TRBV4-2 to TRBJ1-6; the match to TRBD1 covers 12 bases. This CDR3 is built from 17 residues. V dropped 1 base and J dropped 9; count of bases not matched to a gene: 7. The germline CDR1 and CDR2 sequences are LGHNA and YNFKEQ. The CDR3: CASSQVQGTGGSSPLHF. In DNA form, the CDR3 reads TGTGCCAGCAGCCAAGTTCAGGGGACAGGGGGCTCTTCACCCCTCCACTTT.

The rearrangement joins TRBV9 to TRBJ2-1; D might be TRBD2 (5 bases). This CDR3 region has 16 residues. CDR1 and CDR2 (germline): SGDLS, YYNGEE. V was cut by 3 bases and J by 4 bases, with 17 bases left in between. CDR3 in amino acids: CASSAPAVRRYNEQFF. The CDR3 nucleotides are TGTGCCAGCAGCGCGCCAGCGGTTAGGCGTTACAATGAGCAGTTCTTC.

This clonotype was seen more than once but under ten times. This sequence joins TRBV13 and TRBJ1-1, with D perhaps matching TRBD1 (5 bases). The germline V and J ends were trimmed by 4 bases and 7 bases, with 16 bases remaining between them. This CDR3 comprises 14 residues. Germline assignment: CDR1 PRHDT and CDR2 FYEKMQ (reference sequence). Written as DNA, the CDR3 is TGTGCCAGCAGCTCGTTAATGGGACGCCTTGAAGCTTTCTTT. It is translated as CASSSLMGRLEAFF.

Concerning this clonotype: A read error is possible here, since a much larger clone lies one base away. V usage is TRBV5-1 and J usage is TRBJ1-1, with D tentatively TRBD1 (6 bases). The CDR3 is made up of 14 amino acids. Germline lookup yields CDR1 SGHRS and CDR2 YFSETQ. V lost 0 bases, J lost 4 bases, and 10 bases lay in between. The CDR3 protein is CASSLAGAGTEAFF. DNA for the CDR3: TGCGCCAGCAGCTTGGCAGGGGCTGGCACTGAAGCTTTCTTT.

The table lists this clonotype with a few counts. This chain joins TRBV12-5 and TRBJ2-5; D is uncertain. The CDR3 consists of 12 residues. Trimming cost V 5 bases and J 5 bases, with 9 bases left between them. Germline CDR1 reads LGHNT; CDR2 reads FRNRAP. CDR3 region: CASGPPEETQYF. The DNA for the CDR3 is TGTGCTAGTGGTCCCCCGGAGGAGACCCAGTACTTC.

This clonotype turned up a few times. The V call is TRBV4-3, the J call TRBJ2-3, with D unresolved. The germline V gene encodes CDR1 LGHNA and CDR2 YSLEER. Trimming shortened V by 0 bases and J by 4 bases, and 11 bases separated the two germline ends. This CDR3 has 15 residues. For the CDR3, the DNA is TGCGCCAGCAGCCAAGATGCCAGTTCGGCAGATACGCAGTATTTT. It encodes CASSQDASSADTQYF.

Here the CDR3 DNA reads TGTGCCAGCAGCGCCCAACTAGGGGGACAGGGGATTTCTGAAGCTTTCTTT. Protein sequence: CASSAQLGGQGISEAFF. V and J are TRBV9 and TRBJ1-1; 10 bases are a match to TRBD1. Germline CDR1 SGDLS, CDR2 YYNGEE. V lost 3 bases and J lost 6; bases outside the gene matches: 14. This CDR3 is 17 amino acids long.

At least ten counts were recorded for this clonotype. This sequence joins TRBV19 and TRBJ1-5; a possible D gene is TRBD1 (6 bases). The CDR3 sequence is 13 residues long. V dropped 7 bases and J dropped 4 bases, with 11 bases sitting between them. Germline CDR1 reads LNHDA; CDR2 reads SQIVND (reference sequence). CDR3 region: CASTDRRNQPQHF. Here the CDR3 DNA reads TGTGCCAGTACGGACAGAAGGAATCAGCCCCAGCATTTT.

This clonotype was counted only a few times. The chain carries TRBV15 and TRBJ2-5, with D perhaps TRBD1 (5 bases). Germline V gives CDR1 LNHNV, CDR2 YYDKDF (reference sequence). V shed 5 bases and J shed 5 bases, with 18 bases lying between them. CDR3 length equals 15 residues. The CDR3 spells CATSGTNRIRETQYF. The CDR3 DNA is TGTGCCACCAGCGGAACTAACAGGATCCGCGAGACCCAGTACTTC.

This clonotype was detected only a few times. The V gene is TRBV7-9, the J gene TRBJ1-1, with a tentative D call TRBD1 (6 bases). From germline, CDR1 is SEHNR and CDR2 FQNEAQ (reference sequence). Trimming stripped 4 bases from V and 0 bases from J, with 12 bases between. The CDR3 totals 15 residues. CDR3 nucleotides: TGTGCCAGCAGCTCAACTGACAGGATGAACACTGAAGCTTTCTTT. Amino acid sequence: CASSSTDRMNTEAFF.

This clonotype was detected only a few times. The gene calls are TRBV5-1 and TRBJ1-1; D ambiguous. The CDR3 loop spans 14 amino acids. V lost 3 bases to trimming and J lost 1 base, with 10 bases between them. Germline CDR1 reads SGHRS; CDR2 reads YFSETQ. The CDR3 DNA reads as TGCGCCAGCAGCTCGGTGGGTCCGAACACTGAAGCTTTCTTT. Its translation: CASSSVGPNTEAFF. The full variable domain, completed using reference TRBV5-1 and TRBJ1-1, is KAGVTQTPRYLIKTRGQQVTLSCSPISGHRSVSWYQQTPGQGLQFLFEYFSETQRNKGNFPGRFSGRQFSNSRSEMNVSTLELGDSALYLCASSSVGPNTEAFFGQGTRLTVV.

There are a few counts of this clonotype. In nucleotides, the CDR3 is TGTGCCAGCAGCATATCGATAGCGGAGACCCAGTACTTC. Encoded protein: CASSISIAETQYF. This chain uses TRBV7-2 with TRBJ2-5; tentatively, D is TRBD2 (5 bases). V was pared by 5 bases and J by 5 bases, with 12 bases between. Germline CDR1 is SGHTA and CDR2 is FQGNSA. The CDR3 has 13 residues.

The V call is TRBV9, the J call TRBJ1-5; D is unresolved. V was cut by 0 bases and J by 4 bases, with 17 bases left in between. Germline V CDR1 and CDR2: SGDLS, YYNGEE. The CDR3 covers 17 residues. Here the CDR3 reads CASSVGSGSSGNQPQHF. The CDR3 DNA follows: TGTGCCAGCAGCGTAGGATCCGGGTCGAGTGGGAATCAGCCCCAGCATTTT.

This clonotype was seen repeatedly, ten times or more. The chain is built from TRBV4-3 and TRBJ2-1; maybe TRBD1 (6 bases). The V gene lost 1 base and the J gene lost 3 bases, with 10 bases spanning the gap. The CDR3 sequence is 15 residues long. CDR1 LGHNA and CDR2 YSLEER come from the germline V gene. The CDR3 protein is CASSQGAGVYNEQFF. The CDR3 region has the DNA TGCGCCAGCAGCCAAGGGGCAGGGGTCTACAATGAGCAGTTCTTC.

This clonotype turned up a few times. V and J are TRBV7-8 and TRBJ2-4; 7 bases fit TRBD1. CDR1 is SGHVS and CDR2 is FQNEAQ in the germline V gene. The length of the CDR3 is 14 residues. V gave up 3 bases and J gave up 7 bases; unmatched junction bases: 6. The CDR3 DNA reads TGTGCCAGCAGCTTCCGTGACAGGGTGAACATTCAGTACTTC. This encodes CASSFRDRVNIQYF.

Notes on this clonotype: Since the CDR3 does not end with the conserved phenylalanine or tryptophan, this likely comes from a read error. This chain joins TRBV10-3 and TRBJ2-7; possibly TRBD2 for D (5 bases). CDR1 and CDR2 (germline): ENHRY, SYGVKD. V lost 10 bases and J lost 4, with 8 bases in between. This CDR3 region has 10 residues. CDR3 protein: CATGDYEQYL. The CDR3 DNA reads TGTGCCACCGGGGATTACGAGCAGTACTTA.

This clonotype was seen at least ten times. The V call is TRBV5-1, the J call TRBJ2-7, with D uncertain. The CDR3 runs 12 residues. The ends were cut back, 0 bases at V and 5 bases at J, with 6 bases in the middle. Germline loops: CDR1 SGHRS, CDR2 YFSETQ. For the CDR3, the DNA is TGCGCCAGCAGCTTGGTGGGTGACGAGCAGTACTTC. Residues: CASSLVGDEQYF.

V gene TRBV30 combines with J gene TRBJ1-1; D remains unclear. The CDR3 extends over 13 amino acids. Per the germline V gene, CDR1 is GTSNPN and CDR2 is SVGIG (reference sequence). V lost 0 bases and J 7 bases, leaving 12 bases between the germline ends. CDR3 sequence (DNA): TGTGCCTGGAGTGTCTTAGGGTCCCTTGAAGCTTTCTTT. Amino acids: CAWSVLGSLEAFF.

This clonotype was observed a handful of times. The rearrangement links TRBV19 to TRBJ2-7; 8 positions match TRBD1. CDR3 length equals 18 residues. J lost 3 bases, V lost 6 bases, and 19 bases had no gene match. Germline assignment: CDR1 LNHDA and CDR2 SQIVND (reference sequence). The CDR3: CASSREGDRLDGVYEQYV. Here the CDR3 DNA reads TGTGCCAGTAGCCGCGAGGGGGACAGGCTCGATGGAGTCTACGAGCAGTACGTC.

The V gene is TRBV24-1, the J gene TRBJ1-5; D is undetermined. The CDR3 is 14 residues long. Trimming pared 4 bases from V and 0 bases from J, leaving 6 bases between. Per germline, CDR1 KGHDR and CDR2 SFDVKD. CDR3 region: CATSEQASNQPQHF. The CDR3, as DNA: TGTGCCACCAGTGAGCAGGCTAGCAATCAGCCCCAGCATTTT.

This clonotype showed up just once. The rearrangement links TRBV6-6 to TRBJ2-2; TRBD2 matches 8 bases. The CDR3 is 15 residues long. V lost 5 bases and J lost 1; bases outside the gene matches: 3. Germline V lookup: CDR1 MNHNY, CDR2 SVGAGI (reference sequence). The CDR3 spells CASSDRGGNTGELFF. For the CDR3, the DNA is TGTGCCAGCAGTGACCGGGGGGGGAACACCGGGGAGCTGTTTTTT.